Described below is a single T cell receptor beta chain sequence and its context. Looked up from germline, CDR1 is SGHVS and CDR2 is FNYEAQ. The V gene lost 2 bases and the J gene lost 6 bases, with 11 bases spanning the gap. The CDR3 runs 13 residues. It was at deep level that the assay was run. Sequenced by immunoSEQ multiplex PCR; TCRdb stores in-frame clones only, minus some. The sample has around 690,000 clones, less than 95% seen once; the top ten hold 34%. The sample comes from a study of shared clonotypes between healthy human individuals. The chain uses TRBV7-6 and TRBJ2-7, with D perhaps TRBD2 (5 bases). The sample comprised memory CD8+ T cells from PBMCs. Subset of the sample: CD45RO+ cells pooled with CCR7-negative TemRA cells. This clonotype was sampled from a young man in good health. Some clones in this sample may be carry-over from other donors' samples. The chain's CDR3 is CASSLPEGGEQYF. For the CDR3, the DNA is TGTGCCAGCAGCTTACCCGAGGGTGGCGAGCAGTACTTC.